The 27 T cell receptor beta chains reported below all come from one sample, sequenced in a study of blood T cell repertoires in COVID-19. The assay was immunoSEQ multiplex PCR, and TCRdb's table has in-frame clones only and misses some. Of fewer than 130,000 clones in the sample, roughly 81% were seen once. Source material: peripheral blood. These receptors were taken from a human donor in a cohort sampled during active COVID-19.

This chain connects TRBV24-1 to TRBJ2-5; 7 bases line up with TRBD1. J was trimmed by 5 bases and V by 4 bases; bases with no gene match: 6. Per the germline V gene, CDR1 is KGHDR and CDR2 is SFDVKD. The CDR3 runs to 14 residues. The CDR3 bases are TGTGCCACCAGTGACCCACAGGGGATCGAGACCCAGTACTTC. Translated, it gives CATSDPQGIETQYF.

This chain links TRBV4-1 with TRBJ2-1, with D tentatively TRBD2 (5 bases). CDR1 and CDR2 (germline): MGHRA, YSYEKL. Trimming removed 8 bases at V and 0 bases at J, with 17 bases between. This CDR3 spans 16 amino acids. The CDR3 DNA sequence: TGCGCCAGCCAGCAAGGCCCGGGATTCTCCTACAATGAGCAGTTCTTC. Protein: CASQQGPGFSYNEQFF.

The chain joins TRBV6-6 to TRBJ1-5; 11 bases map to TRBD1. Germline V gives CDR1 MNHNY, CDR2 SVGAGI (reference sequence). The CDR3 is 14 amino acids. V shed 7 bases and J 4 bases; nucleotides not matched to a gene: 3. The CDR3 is CASIGTGGNQPQHF. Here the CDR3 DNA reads TGTGCCAGCATAGGGACAGGGGGAAATCAGCCCCAGCATTTT.

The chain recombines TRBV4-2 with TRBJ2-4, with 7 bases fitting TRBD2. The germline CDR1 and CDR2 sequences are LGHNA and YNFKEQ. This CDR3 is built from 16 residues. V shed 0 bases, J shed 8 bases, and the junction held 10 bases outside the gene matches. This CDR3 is CASSQDVGGVVDIQYF. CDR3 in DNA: TGTGCCAGCAGCCAAGATGTGGGAGGGGTTGTGGACATTCAGTACTTC.

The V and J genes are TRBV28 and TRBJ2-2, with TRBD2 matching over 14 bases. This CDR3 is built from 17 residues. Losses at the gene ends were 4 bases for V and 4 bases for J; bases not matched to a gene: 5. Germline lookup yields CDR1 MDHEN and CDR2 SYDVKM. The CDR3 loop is CASSSETSGRATGELFF. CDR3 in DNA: TGTGCCAGCAGTTCGGAGACTAGCGGGAGGGCCACCGGGGAGCTGTTTTTT.

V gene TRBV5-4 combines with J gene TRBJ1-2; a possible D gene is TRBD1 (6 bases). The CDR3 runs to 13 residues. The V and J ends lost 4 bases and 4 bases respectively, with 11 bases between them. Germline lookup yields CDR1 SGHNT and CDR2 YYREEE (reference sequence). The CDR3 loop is CASSATGIYGYTF. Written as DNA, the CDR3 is TGTGCCAGCAGCGCTACAGGGATCTATGGCTACACCTTC.

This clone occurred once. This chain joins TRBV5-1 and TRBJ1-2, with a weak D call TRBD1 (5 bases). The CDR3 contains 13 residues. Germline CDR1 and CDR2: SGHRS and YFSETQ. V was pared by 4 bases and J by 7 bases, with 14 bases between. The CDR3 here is CASSLSGQGGYTF. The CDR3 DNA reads TGCGCCAGCAGCCTATCCGGGCAGGGTGGCTACACCTTC.

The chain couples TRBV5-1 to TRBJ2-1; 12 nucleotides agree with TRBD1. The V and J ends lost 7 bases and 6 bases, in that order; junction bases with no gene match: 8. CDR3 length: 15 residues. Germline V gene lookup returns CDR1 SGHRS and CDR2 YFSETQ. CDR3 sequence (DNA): TGCGCCAGCGCCCCGGGACAGGGGGCTTCCAATGAGCAGTTCTTC. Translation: CASAPGQGASNEQFF.

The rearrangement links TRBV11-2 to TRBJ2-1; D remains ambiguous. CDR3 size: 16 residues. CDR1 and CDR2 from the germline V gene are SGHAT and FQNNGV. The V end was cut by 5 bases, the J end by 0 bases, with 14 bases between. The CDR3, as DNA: TGTGCCAGCAGCCGTTCTGGGCTGGTCTCCTACAATGAGCAGTTCTTC. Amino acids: CASSRSGLVSYNEQFF.

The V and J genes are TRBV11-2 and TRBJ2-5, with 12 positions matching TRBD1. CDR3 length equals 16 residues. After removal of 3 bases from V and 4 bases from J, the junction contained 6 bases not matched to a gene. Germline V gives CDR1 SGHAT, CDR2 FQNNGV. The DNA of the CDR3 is TGTGCCAGCAGCTTTGTGGGACAGGGGGCTTCAGAGACCCAGTACTTC. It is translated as CASSFVGQGASETQYF.

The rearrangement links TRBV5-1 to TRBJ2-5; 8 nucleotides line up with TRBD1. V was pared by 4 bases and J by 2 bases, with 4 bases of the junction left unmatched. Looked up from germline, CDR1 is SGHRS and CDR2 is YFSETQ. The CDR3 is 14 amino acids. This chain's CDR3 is CASSRGQVQETQYF. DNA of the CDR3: TGCGCCAGCAGCCGGGGACAGGTACAAGAGACCCAGTACTTC. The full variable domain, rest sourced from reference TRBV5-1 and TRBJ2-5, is KAGVTQTPRYLIKTRGQQVTLSCSPISGHRSVSWYQQTPGQGLQFLFEYFSETQRNKGNFPGRFSGRQFSNSRSEMNVSTLELGDSALYLCASSRGQVQETQYFGPGTRLLVL.

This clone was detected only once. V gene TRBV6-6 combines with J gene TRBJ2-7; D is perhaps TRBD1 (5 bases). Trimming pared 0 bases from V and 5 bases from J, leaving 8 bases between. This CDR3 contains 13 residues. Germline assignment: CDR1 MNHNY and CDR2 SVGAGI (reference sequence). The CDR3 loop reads CASSYSKGNEQYF. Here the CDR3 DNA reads TGTGCCAGCAGTTACTCAAAGGGGAACGAGCAGTACTTC.

As DNA, the CDR3 is TGTGCCAGCAGCTTAGTCGCGGGAGATGAGCAGTTCTTC. Its protein is CASSLVAGDEQFF. The chain joins TRBV7-2 to TRBJ2-1; 7 bases are shared with TRBD2. The CDR3 length is 13 residues. Germline CDR1 is SGHTA and CDR2 is FQGNSA. V lost 1 base, J lost 8 bases, and 2 bases stayed unmatched.

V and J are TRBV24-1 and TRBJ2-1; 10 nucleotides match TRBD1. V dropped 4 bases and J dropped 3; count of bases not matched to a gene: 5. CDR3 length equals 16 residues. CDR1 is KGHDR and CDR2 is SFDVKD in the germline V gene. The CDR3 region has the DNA TGTGCCACCAGTGACCCGACAGGGGGCAACTACAATGAGCAGTTCTTC. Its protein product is CATSDPTGGNYNEQFF.

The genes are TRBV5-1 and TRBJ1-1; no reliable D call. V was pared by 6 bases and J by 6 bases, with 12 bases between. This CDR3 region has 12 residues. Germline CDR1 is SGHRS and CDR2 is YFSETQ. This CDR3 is CASMEVGAEAFF. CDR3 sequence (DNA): TGCGCCAGCATGGAAGTCGGGGCTGAAGCTTTCTTT.

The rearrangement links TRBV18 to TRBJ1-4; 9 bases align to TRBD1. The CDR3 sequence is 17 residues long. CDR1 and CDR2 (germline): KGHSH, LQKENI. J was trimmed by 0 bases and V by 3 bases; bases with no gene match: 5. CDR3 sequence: CASSPVQGAATNEKLFF. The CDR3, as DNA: TGTGCCAGCTCACCTGTACAGGGGGCGGCAACTAATGAAAAACTGTTTTTT.

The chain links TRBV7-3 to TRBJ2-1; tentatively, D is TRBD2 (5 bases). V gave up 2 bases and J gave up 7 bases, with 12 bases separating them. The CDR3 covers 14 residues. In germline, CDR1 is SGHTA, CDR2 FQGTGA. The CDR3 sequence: CASSLATAANEQFF. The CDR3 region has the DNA TGTGCCAGCAGCTTAGCTACAGCGGCAAATGAGCAGTTCTTC.

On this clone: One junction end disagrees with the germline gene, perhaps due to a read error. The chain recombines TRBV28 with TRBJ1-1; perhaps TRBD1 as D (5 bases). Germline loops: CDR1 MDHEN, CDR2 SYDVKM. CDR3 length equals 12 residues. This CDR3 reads CASSPPQDTALF. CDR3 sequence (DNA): TGTGCCAGCAGTCCGCCTCAGGACACGGCTCTCTTT.

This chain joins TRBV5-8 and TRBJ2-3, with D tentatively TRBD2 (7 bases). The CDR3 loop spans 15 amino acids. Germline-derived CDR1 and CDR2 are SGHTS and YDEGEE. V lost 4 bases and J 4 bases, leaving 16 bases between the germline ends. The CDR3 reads CASSLEGGRSDTQYF. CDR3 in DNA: TGTGCCAGCAGCCTCGAGGGGGGGCGGTCAGATACGCAGTATTTT.

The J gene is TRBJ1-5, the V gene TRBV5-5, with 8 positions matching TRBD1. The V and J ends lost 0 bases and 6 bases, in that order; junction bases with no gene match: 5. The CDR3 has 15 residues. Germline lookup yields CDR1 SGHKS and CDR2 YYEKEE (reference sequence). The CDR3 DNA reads TGTGCCAGCAGCTTGGGGTCAGGGGGCGGTCAGCCCCAGCATTTT. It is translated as CASSLGSGGGQPQHF. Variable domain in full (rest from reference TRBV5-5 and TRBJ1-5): DAGVTQSPTHLIKTRGQQVTLRCSPISGHKSVSWYQQVLGQGPQFIFQYYEKEERGRGNFPDRFSARQFPNYSSELNVNALLLGDSALYLCASSLGSGGGQPQHFGDGTRLSIL.

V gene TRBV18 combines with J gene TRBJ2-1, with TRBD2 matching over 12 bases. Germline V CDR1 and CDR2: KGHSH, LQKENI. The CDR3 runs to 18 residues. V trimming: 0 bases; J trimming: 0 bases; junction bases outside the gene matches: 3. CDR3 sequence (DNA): TGTGCCAGCTCACCACCGACTAGCGGGAGTCGCTCCTACAATGAGCAGTTCTTC. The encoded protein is CASSPPTSGSRSYNEQFF.

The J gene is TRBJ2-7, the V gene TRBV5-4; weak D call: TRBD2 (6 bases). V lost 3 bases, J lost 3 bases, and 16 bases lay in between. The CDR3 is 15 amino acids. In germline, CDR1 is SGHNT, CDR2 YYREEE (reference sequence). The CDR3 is CASSSGLSGGYEQYF. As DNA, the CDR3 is TGTGCCAGCAGCTCGGGACTCTCTGGGGGCTACGAGCAGTACTTC. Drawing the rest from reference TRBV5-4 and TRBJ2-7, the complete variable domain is ETGVTQSPTHLIKTRGQQVTLRCSSQSGHNTVSWYQQALGQGPQFIFQYYREEENGRGNFPPRFSGLQFPNYSSELNVNALELDDSALYLCASSSGLSGGYEQYFGPGTRLTVT.

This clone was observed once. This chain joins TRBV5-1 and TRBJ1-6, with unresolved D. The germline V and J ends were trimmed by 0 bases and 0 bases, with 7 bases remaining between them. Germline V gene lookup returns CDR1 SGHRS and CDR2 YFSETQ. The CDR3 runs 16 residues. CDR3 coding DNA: TGCGCCAGCAGCTTGGATACGAGCTCCTATAATTCACCCCTCCACTTT. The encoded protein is CASSLDTSSYNSPLHF.

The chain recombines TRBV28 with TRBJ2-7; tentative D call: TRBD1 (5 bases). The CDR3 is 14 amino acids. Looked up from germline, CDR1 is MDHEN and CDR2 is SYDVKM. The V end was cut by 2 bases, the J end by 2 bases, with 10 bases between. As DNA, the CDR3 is TGTGCCAGCAGTTTAAGACAGACCACCTACGAGCAGTACTTC. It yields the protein CASSLRQTTYEQYF.

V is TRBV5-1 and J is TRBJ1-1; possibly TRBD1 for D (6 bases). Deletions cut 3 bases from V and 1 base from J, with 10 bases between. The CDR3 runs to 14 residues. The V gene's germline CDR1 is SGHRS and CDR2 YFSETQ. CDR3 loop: CASSWTAGNTEAFF. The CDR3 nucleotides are TGCGCCAGCAGCTGGACAGCCGGGAACACTGAAGCTTTCTTT.

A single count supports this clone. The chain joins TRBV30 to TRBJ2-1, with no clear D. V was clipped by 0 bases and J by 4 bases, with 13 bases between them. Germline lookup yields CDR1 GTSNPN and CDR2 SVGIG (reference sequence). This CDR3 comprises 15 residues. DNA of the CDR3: TGTGCCTGGAGTGTAGGAGACCCTATATACAATGAGCAGTTCTTC. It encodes CAWSVGDPIYNEQFF.

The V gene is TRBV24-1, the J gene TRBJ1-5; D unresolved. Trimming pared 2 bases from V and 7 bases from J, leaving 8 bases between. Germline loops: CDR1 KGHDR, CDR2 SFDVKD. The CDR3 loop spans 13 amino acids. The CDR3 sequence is CATSDSPGQPQHF. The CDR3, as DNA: TGTGCCACCAGTGATTCGCCGGGACAGCCCCAGCATTTT.